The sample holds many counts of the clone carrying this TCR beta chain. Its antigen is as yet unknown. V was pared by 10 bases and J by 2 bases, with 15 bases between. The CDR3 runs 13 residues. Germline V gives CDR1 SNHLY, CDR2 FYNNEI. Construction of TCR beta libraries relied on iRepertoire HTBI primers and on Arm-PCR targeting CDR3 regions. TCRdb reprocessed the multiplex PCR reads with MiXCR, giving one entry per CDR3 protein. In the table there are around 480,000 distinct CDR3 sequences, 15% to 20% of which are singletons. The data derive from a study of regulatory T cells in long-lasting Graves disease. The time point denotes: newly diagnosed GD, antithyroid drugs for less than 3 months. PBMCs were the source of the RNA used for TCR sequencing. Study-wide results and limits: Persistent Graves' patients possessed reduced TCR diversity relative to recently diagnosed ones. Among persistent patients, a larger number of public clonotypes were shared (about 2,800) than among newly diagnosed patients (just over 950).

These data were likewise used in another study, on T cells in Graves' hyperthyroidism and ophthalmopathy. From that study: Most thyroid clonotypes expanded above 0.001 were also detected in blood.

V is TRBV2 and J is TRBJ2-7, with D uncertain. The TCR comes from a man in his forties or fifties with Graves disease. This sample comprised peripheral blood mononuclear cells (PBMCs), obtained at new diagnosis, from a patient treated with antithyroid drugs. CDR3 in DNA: TGTGCCACCCGGGCAGATTCTACCTACGAGCAGTACTTC. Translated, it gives CATRADSTYEQYF.